Listed below are T cell receptor beta chains from one sample, sequenced in a study of cytomegalovirus exposure and HLA in healthy donors. TCRdb's copy holds only in-frame clones and misses some; the assay was immunoSEQ multiplex PCR. Of 85,000 to 100,000 clones in the sample, approximately 72% were seen once. The source material was PBMCs. Receptors were obtained from a woman aged 40 to 55 in good health and CMV-seropositive. CDR3s include the opening cysteine and the closing phenylalanine or tryptophan. The D gene is left open where the match is weak. Expanded clones get a size class; other rows say once, few or many, or leave the size out.

V gene	clone size	D gene	J gene	CDR3 DNA	CDR3 protein
TRBV14	-	-	TRBJ2-1	TGTGCCAGCAGCCAATACTCCTACAATGAGCAGTTCTTC	CASSQYSYNEQFF
TRBV27	-	TRBD1	TRBJ1-2	TGTGCCAGCAGACCTAGACAGGGGAATTTATATGGCTACACCTTC	CASRPRQGNLYGYTF
TRBV25-1	-	-	TRBJ2-3	TGTGCCAGCAGTGATCCAAGCACAGATACGCAGTATTTT	CASSDPSTDTQYF
TRBV5-1	once	-	TRBJ2-7	TGCGCCAGCAGCTCCTCTAGCGCGGCATCGATCTACGAGCAGTACTTC	CASSSSSAASIYEQYF
TRBV29-1	once	-	TRBJ2-3	TGCAGCGTTGAAGATCTAGCGGATACGCAGTATTTT	CSVEDLADTQYF
TRBV5-1	-	-	TRBJ2-1	TGCGCCAGCAGCTTGTCGACAGACAATGAGCAGTTCTTC	CASSLSTDNEQFF
TRBV28	-	TRBD2	TRBJ2-7	TGTGCCAGCAGTTTTGGCGGGAGTTACGAGCAGTACTTC	CASSFGGSYEQYF
TRBV18	-	-	TRBJ2-7	TGTGCCAGCTCACCATCCCCGCCTGGGAGCCTGCAGACCTACGAGCAGTACTTC	CASSPSPPGSLQTYEQYF
TRBV27	-	-	TRBJ2-1	TGTGCCAGCAGTTTAGTCAGGGAATACAATGAGCAGTTCTTC	CASSLVREYNEQFF
TRBV19	-	TRBD2	TRBJ2-7	TGTGCCAGTAGTATCCGGCGCCTAGCGGGGGCGGACGAGCAGTACTTC	CASSIRRLAGADEQYF
TRBV19	-	TRBD2	TRBJ2-3	TGTGCCAGTAGTATTCAGCTAGCGGGAGGGATGGATACGCAGTATTTT	CASSIQLAGGMDTQYF
TRBV6-1	-	TRBD2	TRBJ2-1	TGTGCCAGCAACCCCGGGACTATTCTCCATGAGCAGTTCTTC	CASNPGTILHEQFF
TRBV4-2	-	TRBD1	TRBJ2-6	TGTGCCAGCAGAACGACAGGGGAAATCATTAGGGCCAACGTCCTGACTTTC	CASRTTGEIIRANVLTF
TRBV5-1	-	TRBD2	TRBJ2-7	TGCGCCAGCAGCTTGGCGGGACTAGCGGGTTTCTACGAGCAGTACTTC	CASSLAGLAGFYEQYF
TRBV4-1	once	TRBD1	TRBJ1-6	TGCGCCAGCAGCCAACCTGCGGGGGGACAGAGCTCCTATAATTCACCCCTCCACTTT	CASSQPAGGQSSYNSPLHF
TRBV11-1	-	TRBD1	TRBJ1-1	TGTGCCAGCAGCACGGGACAGGGATGGACTGAAGCTTTCTTT	CASSTGQGWTEAFF
TRBV7-9	once	-	TRBJ1-1	TGTGCCAGCAGCTTAGAAGAGGGCACTGAAGCTTTCTTT	CASSLEEGTEAFF
TRBV5-5	-	TRBD2	TRBJ2-3	TGTGCCAGCAGCAAGTATTCCGGCGGGAGCGGGGATACGCAGTATTTT	CASSKYSGGSGDTQYF
TRBV5-6	-	TRBD1	TRBJ2-7	TGTGCCAGCAGCTTCCTGGGACAGGGGGCCTACGAGCAGTACTTC	CASSFLGQGAYEQYF
TRBV6-4	few	TRBD1	TRBJ1-2	TGTGCCAGCAGTGACTCAACAGGGGCAGGCGGCTACACCTTC	CASSDSTGAGGYTF
TRBV19	-	TRBD1	TRBJ2-5	TGTGCCAGTAGCCCTGGGGACAGCGAAGAGACCCAGTACTTC	CASSPGDSEETQYF
TRBV1	-	-	TRBJ2-7	TGCACCAGCAGCCAAGGGACTAGCGGGAGGACCTCCTACGAGCAGTACTTC	CTSSQGTSGRTSYEQYF
TRBV5-1	-	TRBD1	TRBJ2-7	TGCGCCAGCAGCCAGGCCGGACAGGGGGCGCGCGAGCAGTACTTC	CASSQAGQGAREQYF
TRBV6-1	-	-	TRBJ2-1	TGTGCCAGCAGTGTAAGCGACAATGAGCAGTTCTTC	CASSVSDNEQFF
TRBV7-9	-	-	TRBJ2-3	TGTGCCAGCAGCTCCCCCCGCGGGGCAGATACGCAGTATTTT	CASSSPRGADTQYF
TRBV29-1	-	-	TRBJ2-7	TGCAGCGTTGAAGACGGCTCCTACGAGCAGTACTTC	CSVEDGSYEQYF
TRBV2	-	TRBD1	TRBJ2-7	TGTGCCAGCAGTTTGGGACAGGGATTTTCCTACGAGCAGTACTTC	CASSLGQGFSYEQYF
TRBV15	-	TRBD2	TRBJ2-7	TGTGCCACCAGTACTAGCGGGACCTCCTACGAGCAGTACTTC	CATSTSGTSYEQYF
TRBV6-1	-	-	TRBJ2-7	TGTGCCCTTTTGGGCGACATGACGGACGAGCAGTACTTC	CALLGDMTDEQYF
TRBV2	-	TRBD2	TRBJ2-3	TGTGCCAGTCTACCGCCGGGACTAGCGGACACAGATACGCAGTATTTT	CASLPPGLADTDTQYF
TRBV9	few	-	TRBJ2-5	TGTGCCAGCAGCCCCGTTGGGGGGGCAACAGAGACCCAGTACTTC	CASSPVGGATETQYF
TRBV27	-	-	TRBJ2-7	TGTGCCAGCAGTTTATTTGGGAGAGCAGCGCCGTTTGGGGAGCAGTACTTC	CASSLFGRAAPFGEQYF
TRBV5-4	-	TRBD2	TRBJ2-1	TGTGCCAGCAGCTTAGGGCGGGAGCTCTACAATGAGCAGTTCTTC	CASSLGRELYNEQFF
TRBV28	-	TRBD1	TRBJ2-7	TGTGCCAGCAGTTCCTACGGGACAGCCTCCTACGAGCAGTACTTC	CASSSYGTASYEQYF
TRBV28	-	TRBD2	TRBJ2-7	TGTGCCAGCAGTCCCGGACTAGTCTCCGAGCAGTACTTC	CASSPGLVSEQYF
TRBV6-5	-	-	TRBJ2-1	TGTGCCAGCAGTTCATTAGGGGGGGGGTTGAATGAGCAGTTCTTC	CASSSLGGGLNEQFF
TRBV19	-	-	TRBJ1-4	TGTGCCAGTCTTCCCACGCAGGGAACTGAAAAACTGTTTTTT	CASLPTQGTEKLFF
TRBV4-1	-	TRBD1	TRBJ1-5	TGCGCCAGCAGCCGCATACAGGGGGTAAATCAGCCCCAGCATTTT	CASSRIQGVNQPQHF
TRBV28	-	TRBD2	TRBJ2-2	TGTGCCAGCAGGACTAGCGGGGCCGCGAACACCGGGGAGCTGTTTTTT	CASRTSGAANTGELFF